This T cell receptor (beta chain) originates from a study of cytomegalovirus exposure and HLA in healthy donors. A remark on this clone: Its antigen is as yet unknown.

It was with 60 Vbeta and 13 Jbeta primers that the PCR ran. The assay was immunoSEQ multiplex PCR, and TCRdb's table has in-frame clones only and misses some. The data contain 200,000 or so clones, 82% of them seen just once; the ten biggest clones take up around 0.1%. The CDR3 is 15 residues long. V lost 5 bases, J lost 2 bases, and 16 bases lay in between. Germline V gene data show CDR1 as SGHVS and CDR2 as FQNEAQ. Study results and limitations: The analysis excluded some indistinguishable V segments, including TRBV6-2 and TRBV6-3. Later findings reportedly placed an Asian-associated ancestry cluster below the approximately 670-donor mean for N-insertions. Previous analysis showed most TCR beta V segments were productive about 87% or about 30% of the time. It was likely that a cluster of highly shared sequence variants was a sequencing artifact.

The specimen sequenced was PBMCs. This chain joins TRBV7-8 and TRBJ2-7, with D perhaps matching TRBD1 (6 bases). The sequence came from a boy between 2 and 10 years old in good health and CMV-seronegative. CDR3 loop: CASSPLRTATYEQYF. As DNA, the CDR3 is TGTGCCAGCAGCCCCTTGAGGACAGCCACCTACGAGCAGTACTTC. Based on the CDR3 plus reference TRBV7-8 and TRBJ2-7, the full variable domain is GAGVSQSPRYKVAKRGQDVALRCDPISGHVSLFWYQQALGQGPEFLTYFQNEAQLDKSGLPSDRFFAERPEGSVSTLKIQRTQQEDSAVYLCASSPLRTATYEQYFGPGTRLTVT.